This passage covers 30 T cell receptor beta chains from one sample sequenced in a study of blood T cell repertoires in COVID-19 (dated by TCRdb to 2020 to 2022). Library construction relied on the immunoSEQ multiplex PCR assay. In its TCRdb copy, this immuneACCESS table keeps in-frame sequences only and misses some clones. Where compared with another copy, unresolved V genes explain less than half of these, and the others have no known cause. This sample comprises approximately 190,000 clones, roughly 84% of them detected only once. The ten top clones hold roughly 5.6% of the sample. The source material was peripheral blood. The receptors shown here come from a woman aged 40 to 50 who had recovered from COVID-19.

This chain links TRBV20-1 with TRBJ2-6, with a tentative D call TRBD2 (5 bases). The length of the CDR3 is 15 residues. Germline lookup yields CDR1 DFQATT and CDR2 SNEGSKA (reference sequence). V gave up 3 bases and J gave up 0 bases, with 9 bases separating them. This chain's CDR3 is CSASGGNSGANVLTF. CDR3 DNA sequence: TGCAGTGCTAGTGGAGGTAACTCTGGGGCCAACGTCCTGACTTTC.

This chain connects TRBV4-3 to TRBJ2-2; D may be TRBD1 (5 bases). Between the trimmed V and J ends, which lost 1 base and 2 bases, there was a span of 11 bases. Germline V gives CDR1 LGHNA, CDR2 YSLEER. This CDR3 contains 16 residues. Here the CDR3 DNA reads TGCGCCAGCAGCCAAGTCAGGGCTTCCAACACCGGGGAGCTGTTTTTT. Translated: CASSQVRASNTGELFF.

The chain carries TRBV19 and TRBJ2-1; 7 nucleotides agree with TRBD1. The CDR3 has 13 residues. The V and J ends lost 3 bases and 8 bases, in that order; junction bases with no gene match: 4. CDR1 is LNHDA, CDR2 SQIVND, per germline (reference sequence). The CDR3 sequence: CASSINRGDEQFF. In nucleotides, the CDR3 is TGTGCCAGTAGTATTAACAGGGGCGATGAGCAGTTCTTC.

V gene TRBV21-1 combines with J gene TRBJ1-2; the listed D gene, TRBD1, was not tested against the DNA. TRBV21-1 is assigned pseudogene status. CDR3 length equals 16 residues. As DNA, the CDR3 is TGTGCCAGCAGCAAAGTCGGAAGGGGGCATATTGATGGCTACACCTTC. The encoded protein is CASSKVGRGHIDGYTF.

The chain has TRBV10-3 and TRBJ1-2, with a tentative D call TRBD1 (5 bases). CDR3 size: 14 residues. The V end lost 6 bases, the J end lost 4 bases, and 15 bases lay between the germline ends. CDR1 is ENHRY, CDR2 SYGVKD, per germline. CDR3 in DNA: TGTGCCATCAGCCCCACGGAGGGGAGCTATGGCTACACCTTC. Protein: CAISPTEGSYGYTF.

The chain recombines TRBV19 with TRBJ2-1; D uncertain. Trimming shortened V by 1 base and J by 7 bases, and 5 bases separated the two germline ends. The germline CDR1 and CDR2 sequences are LNHDA and SQIVND (reference sequence). This CDR3 comprises 12 residues. Here the CDR3 reads CASSIGQNEQFF. The CDR3 DNA is TGTGCCAGTAGTATAGGGCAGAATGAGCAGTTCTTC.

The rearrangement links TRBV21-1 to TRBJ2-1; the DNA was not used to check the table's D call, TRBD2. TRBV21-1 is tagged as a pseudogene. The CDR3 spans 16 residues. The DNA for the CDR3 is TGTGCCAGCAGCAAAGGACCCGGAGTTGGCTACAATGAGCAGTTCTTC. It is translated as CASSKGPGVGYNEQFF.

The chain has TRBV3-1 (or the pseudogene TRBV3-2) and TRBJ2-1; 7 bases align to TRBD2. After removal of 1 base from V and 2 bases from J, the junction contained 8 bases not matched to a gene. Germline lookup yields CDR1 LGHDT and CDR2 YNNKEL (reference sequence). The CDR3 is 17 residues long. The CDR3 region has the DNA TGTGCCAGCAGCCAAGGCATTGGCGGGGGTACCTACAATGAGCAGTTCTTC. Encoded protein: CASSQGIGGGTYNEQFF.

The rearrangement uses TRBV18 and TRBJ1-6; D unclear. Trimming removed 1 base at V and 6 bases at J, with 13 bases between. The CDR3 contains 16 residues. Germline V lookup: CDR1 KGHSH, CDR2 LQKENI. This chain's CDR3 is CASSPLSGNPNSPLHF. CDR3 nucleotides: TGTGCCAGCTCACCACTTTCGGGGAATCCTAATTCACCCCTCCACTTT.

V gene TRBV2 combines with J gene TRBJ2-3; TRBD1 matches at 9 bases. Germline assignment: CDR1 SNHLY and CDR2 FYNNEI. The CDR3 runs 14 residues. J gave up 1 base and V 7 bases, and 3 bases lay outside the gene matches. The CDR3 sequence: CASKGDRGTDTQYF. In nucleotides, the CDR3 is TGTGCCAGCAAAGGGGACAGGGGCACAGATACGCAGTATTTT.

The chain combines TRBV13 with TRBJ2-5; D remains ambiguous. Between the trimmed V and J ends, which lost 1 base and 2 bases, there was a span of 5 bases. CDR1 and CDR2 from the germline V gene are PRHDT and FYEKMQ (reference sequence). The length of the CDR3 is 13 residues. The CDR3 loop is CASSLDRQETQYF. Here the CDR3 DNA reads TGTGCCAGCAGCTTAGACAGACAAGAGACCCAGTACTTC.

The rearrangement links TRBV29-1 to TRBJ2-3; 9 positions match TRBD2. The V gene end was trimmed by 3 bases and the J gene end by 1 base; junction bases not matched to a gene: 2. The V gene's germline CDR1 is SQVTM and CDR2 ANQGSEA. The CDR3 is made up of 14 amino acids. The CDR3 reads CSVELAGGTDTQYF. In nucleotides, the CDR3 is TGCAGCGTTGAGTTAGCGGGAGGCACAGATACGCAGTATTTT.

CDR3: CASSTTGETQYF. DNA of the CDR3: TGTGCCAGCAGCACTACCGGGGAGACCCAGTACTTC. The chain employs TRBV12-3 or TRBV12-4 and TRBJ2-5; D remains ambiguous. Trimming left V 6 bases short and J 5 bases short, with 10 bases between. This CDR3 has 12 amino acids.

The CDR3 DNA reads as TGTGCCAGCAATTCGGGAGGAAACTCCTACAATGAGCAGTTCTTC. Its translation: CASNSGGNSYNEQFF. The V call is TRBV6-5, the J call TRBJ2-1; 7 nucleotides line up with TRBD2. The V and J ends lost 7 bases and 0 bases, in that order; junction bases with no gene match: 6. In germline, CDR1 is MNHEY, CDR2 SVGAGI. The CDR3 consists of 15 residues.

This chain uses TRBV19 with TRBJ2-5; 9 bases fit TRBD1. V lost 3 bases and J lost 4; bases outside the gene matches: 3. CDR3 length: 14 amino acids. Germline V lookup: CDR1 LNHDA, CDR2 SQIVND (reference sequence). In DNA, the CDR3 is TGTGCCAGTAGTATGATGACAGGGGGAGAGACCCAGTACTTC. Translation gives CASSMMTGGETQYF.

The J gene is TRBJ2-3, the V gene TRBV11-3; 12 nucleotides line up with TRBD2. Germline CDR1 and CDR2: SGHNT and YENEEA. The CDR3 extends over 16 amino acids. After removal of 7 bases from V and 4 bases from J, the junction contained 9 bases not matched to a gene. This CDR3 reads CASTELTSGSADTQYF. CDR3 bases: TGTGCCAGCACCGAATTGACTAGCGGGAGTGCAGATACGCAGTATTTT.

This clone was observed once. The CDR3: CAISEGADSEKTYNEQFF. For the CDR3, the DNA is TGTGCCATCAGTGAGGGGGCTGACTCTGAGAAGACCTACAATGAGCAGTTCTTC. The chain couples TRBV10-3 to TRBJ2-1; D may be TRBD1 (5 bases). The CDR3 consists of 18 residues. V lost 2 bases and J 2 bases, leaving 19 bases between the germline ends. Per the germline V gene, CDR1 is ENHRY and CDR2 is SYGVKD.

The chain joins TRBV4-2 to TRBJ2-7; weak D call: TRBD2 (6 bases). CDR3 size: 15 residues. Germline CDR1 reads LGHNA; CDR2 reads YNFKEQ. The V end lost 0 bases, the J end lost 0 bases, and 9 bases lay between the germline ends. In DNA form, the CDR3 reads TGTGCCAGCAGCCAAGAGACTAGTTCCTCCTACGAGCAGTACTTC. It is translated as CASSQETSSSYEQYF.

The chain recombines TRBV3-1 (or the pseudogene TRBV3-2) with TRBJ2-1; 15 positions match TRBD2. Germline CDR1 LGHDT, CDR2 YNNKEL (reference sequence). The CDR3 loop spans 18 amino acids. Germline trimming cut 3 bases from V and 0 bases from J; bases unmatched to any gene: 3. The CDR3 region has the DNA TGTGCCAGCAGCCAGGGACTAGCGGGAGGCCCCTCCTACAATGAGCAGTTCTTC. It specifies CASSQGLAGGPSYNEQFF.

This clone appeared a few times. This chain's CDR3 is CASAEGPGQPQHF. CDR3 DNA: TGCGCCAGCGCGGAGGGGCCGGGTCAGCCCCAGCATTTT. J is TRBJ1-5 and V is TRBV5-1, with a possible D match to TRBD1 (5 bases). V lost 7 bases and J lost 6, with 14 bases in between. The CDR3 runs 13 residues. CDR1 is SGHRS, CDR2 YFSETQ, per germline.

This clone has more than one count but fewer than ten. V gene TRBV12-3 or TRBV12-4 combines with J gene TRBJ1-5, with 7 bases aligning to TRBD1. The V segment lost 2 bases and the J segment 5 bases; nucleotides outside the gene matches: 0. This CDR3 region has 13 residues. CDR3 protein: CASSLRGHQPQHF. In DNA form, the CDR3 reads TGTGCCAGCAGTTTAAGGGGGCATCAGCCCCAGCATTTT.

The chain couples TRBV5-1 to TRBJ2-7, with 9 bases lining up with TRBD1. Per germline, CDR1 SGHRS and CDR2 YFSETQ. The CDR3 contains 14 residues. J gave up 7 bases and V 4 bases, and 9 bases lay outside the gene matches. CDR3 region: CASSPGQGPEEQYF. The CDR3 nucleotides are TGCGCCAGCAGCCCCGGACAGGGGCCGGAGGAGCAGTACTTC.

The J gene is TRBJ1-6, the V gene TRBV3-1 (or the pseudogene TRBV3-2); the match to TRBD1 covers 10 bases. The CDR3 extends over 16 amino acids. Germline assignment: CDR1 LGHDT and CDR2 YNNKEL (reference sequence). V lost 0 bases, J lost 7 bases, and 3 bases stayed unmatched. DNA of the CDR3: TGTGCCAGCAGCCAAGACGGGGACAGGGGCAATTCACCCCTCCACTTT. This translates into CASSQDGDRGNSPLHF.

The chain carries TRBV5-1 and TRBJ1-1; TRBD1 aligns across 9 bases. Germline values: CDR1 SGHRS, CDR2 YFSETQ. This CDR3 spans 18 amino acids. V was pared by 0 bases and J by 5 bases, with 14 bases of the junction left unmatched. The CDR3 protein is CASSLARDRGTSLTEAFF. The CDR3, as DNA: TGCGCCAGCAGCTTGGCCCGCGACAGGGGGACCTCACTGACTGAAGCTTTCTTT.

This clone came up once. The J gene is TRBJ2-2, the V gene TRBV7-2; D might be TRBD2 (6 bases). In germline, CDR1 is SGHTA, CDR2 FQGNSA. The CDR3 loop spans 17 amino acids. V lost 3 bases and J 1 base, leaving 15 bases between the germline ends. CDR3 sequence (DNA): TGTGCCAGCAGCTTCGTCGGGACTCCATTGAACACCGGGGAGCTGTTTTTT. As protein: CASSFVGTPLNTGELFF. The whole variable domain, remainder taken from reference TRBV7-2 and TRBJ2-2, is GAGVSQSPSNKVTEKGKDVELRCDPISGHTALYWYRQSLGQGLEFLIYFQGNSAPDKSGLPSDRFSAERTGGSVSTLTIQRTQQEDSAVYLCASSFVGTPLNTGELFFGEGSRLTVL.

This clone was seen more than once but under ten times. J is TRBJ2-7 and V is TRBV4-2, with 9 bases aligning to TRBD2. From germline, CDR1 is LGHNA and CDR2 YNFKEQ. V lost 3 bases to trimming and J lost 2 bases; unmatched junction nucleotides: 8. CDR3 length: 16 amino acids. In DNA, the CDR3 is TGTGCCAGCAGCCACCAGTCTAGCGGGGACACCTACGAGCAGTACTTC. Amino acid sequence: CASSHQSSGDTYEQYF.

The gene calls are TRBV25-1 and TRBJ1-3, with D possibly TRBD1 on 6 matching bases. The V gene's germline CDR1 is MGHDK and CDR2 SYGVNS. Trimming left V 2 bases short and J 4 bases short, with 15 bases between. This CDR3 contains 16 residues. In DNA form, the CDR3 reads TGTGCCAGCAGTGAACTTCCACAGGGACTAGGAAACACCATATATTTT. Its translation: CASSELPQGLGNTIYF.

This chain joins TRBV5-1 and TRBJ2-2; D is possibly TRBD1 (6 bases). Germline V gives CDR1 SGHRS, CDR2 YFSETQ. Trimming removed 0 bases at V and 1 base at J, with 10 bases between. The CDR3 is 16 residues long. CDR3 in amino acids: CASSLDRTVNTGELFF. The CDR3 DNA follows: TGCGCCAGCAGCTTGGACCGGACAGTGAACACCGGGGAGCTGTTTTTT.

The chain employs TRBV9 and TRBJ1-2; 7 bases agree with TRBD1. The CDR3 runs 17 residues. Trimming removed 4 bases from V and 4 bases from J; junction bases left unmatched: 16. Germline CDR1 reads SGDLS; CDR2 reads YYNGEE. CDR3 bases: TGTGCCAGCAGCTCAGGGGGTTCGGGGCAGGGTGCCTATGGCTACACCTTC. Protein sequence: CASSSGGSGQGAYGYTF.

The rearrangement links TRBV6-5 to TRBJ2-2, with 7 bases fitting TRBD1. V gave up 6 bases and J gave up 8 bases; unmatched junction bases: 6. Per the germline V gene, CDR1 is MNHEY and CDR2 is SVGAGI. This CDR3 region has 13 residues. CDR3 in amino acids: CASSPRGLGELFF. The CDR3 DNA reads TGTGCCAGCAGCCCCAGGGGGTTAGGGGAGCTGTTTTTT.